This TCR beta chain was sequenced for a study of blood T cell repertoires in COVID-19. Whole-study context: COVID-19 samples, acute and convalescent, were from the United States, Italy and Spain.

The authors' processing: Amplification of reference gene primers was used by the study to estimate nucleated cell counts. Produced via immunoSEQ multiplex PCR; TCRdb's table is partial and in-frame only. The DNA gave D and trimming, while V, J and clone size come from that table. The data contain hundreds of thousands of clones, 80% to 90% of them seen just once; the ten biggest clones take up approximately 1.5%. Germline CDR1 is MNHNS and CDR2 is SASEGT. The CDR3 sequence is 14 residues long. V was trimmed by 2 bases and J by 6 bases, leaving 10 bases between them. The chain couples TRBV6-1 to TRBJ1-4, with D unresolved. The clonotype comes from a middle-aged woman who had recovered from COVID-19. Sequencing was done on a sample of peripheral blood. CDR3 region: CASSEFGDYEKLFF. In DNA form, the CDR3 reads TGTGCCAGCAGTGAATTCGGAGACTATGAAAAACTGTTTTTT.